The entry that follows covers one TCR beta chain sequence. Other DNA sequences in this specimen translate into the identical CDR3. This sample stems from a study of blood T cell repertoires in COVID-19. Study in general: There were acute and convalescent COVID-19 samples, and they came from the United States, Italy and Spain.

Here immunoSEQ multiplex PCR was the method, and the copy in TCRdb shows in-frame clones only, minus some. This sample carries around 88,000 clones, about 88% of them seen once, and the ten largest clones take about 3%. The CDR3 consists of 16 residues. The V and J ends lost 5 bases and 3 bases, in that order; junction bases with no gene match: 5. CDR1 LNHDA and CDR2 SQIVND come from the germline V gene (reference sequence). The genes are TRBV19 and TRBJ1-4; 11 nucleotides align to TRBD1. The specimen was peripheral blood. The TCR sequence derives from a woman of 80 years or more with acute or convalescent COVID-19. The CDR3 bases are TGTGCCAGTAGTTCGGGACAGGGGGTTCCTAATGAAAAACTGTTTTTT. Translated: CASSSGQGVPNEKLFF.